The 29 T cell receptor beta chains listed next were all sequenced from one sample in a study of identifying expanded T cells in peripheral blood. TCRdb keeps only in-frame clones here, not all; method: immunoSEQ multiplex PCR. Of around 95,000 clones in the sample, around nine tenths were seen once. The sequenced sample consisted of blood. The receptor set was obtained from a person aged 18 to 70 in good health.

V is TRBV19 and J is TRBJ1-2, with a tentative D call TRBD1 (5 bases). V lost 5 bases, J lost 4 bases, and 17 bases lay in between. The CDR3 is made up of 15 amino acids. Germline V CDR1 and CDR2: LNHDA, SQIVND (reference sequence). The CDR3 sequence: CASSSPTEESYGYTF. The CDR3 bases are TGTGCCAGTAGTTCCCCGACAGAAGAGAGCTATGGCTACACCTTC.

The gene calls are TRBV10-3 and TRBJ2-1; 7 nucleotides line up with TRBD1. V lost 4 bases to trimming and J lost 2 bases; unmatched junction nucleotides: 5. The CDR3 contains 15 residues. Germline-derived CDR1 and CDR2 are ENHRY and SYGVKD. CDR3 protein: CAISATGLPYNEQFF. The CDR3 DNA reads as TGTGCCATCAGTGCGACAGGGTTACCCTACAATGAGCAGTTCTTC.

This chain uses TRBV4-3 with TRBJ2-1; D call uncertain. Trimming shortened V by 1 base and J by 10 bases, and 14 bases separated the two germline ends. The CDR3 has 14 residues. CDR1 LGHNA and CDR2 YSLEER come from the germline V gene. The CDR3 is CASSQGYSPGEQFF. The CDR3 region has the DNA TGCGCCAGCAGCCAAGGCTATAGCCCTGGGGAGCAGTTCTTC.

This rearrangement joins TRBV11-2 to TRBJ1-2; D may be TRBD1 (5 bases). Germline lookup yields CDR1 SGHAT and CDR2 FQNNGV. V was trimmed by 0 bases and J by 4 bases, leaving 12 bases between them. This CDR3 spans 15 amino acids. The CDR3 DNA follows: TGTGCCAGCAGCTTAGATCTTGGAGGGGTCTATGGCTACACCTTC. It codes for CASSLDLGGVYGYTF.

The rearrangement joins TRBV13 to TRBJ1-2; maybe TRBD1 (5 bases). Trimming left V 8 bases short and J 4 bases short, with 20 bases between. Germline-derived CDR1 and CDR2 are PRHDT and FYEKMQ (reference sequence). The CDR3 has 15 residues. The CDR3 sequence is CASCRGDGGTYGYTF. The CDR3 bases are TGTGCCAGCTGTCGAGGGGATGGGGGGACCTATGGCTACACCTTC.

V is TRBV5-1 and J is TRBJ1-1, with D possibly matching TRBD1 (5 bases). This CDR3 contains 11 residues. Looked up from germline, CDR1 is SGHRS and CDR2 is YFSETQ. V lost 2 bases, J lost 7 bases, and 6 bases lay in between. The CDR3 DNA is TGCGCCAGCAGCTTTGGGGGTGAAGCTTTCTTT. This gives the protein CASSFGGEAFF.

This chain connects TRBV15 to TRBJ1-2, with TRBD1 identical over 8 bases. Germline CDR1 LNHNV, CDR2 YYDKDF (reference sequence). With V trimmed by 3 bases and J by 4 bases, 7 bases remained unmatched. This CDR3 is 15 amino acids long. CDR3 sequence: CATSRTGDGAYGYTF. The CDR3 region has the DNA TGTGCCACCAGCAGGACAGGGGACGGAGCCTATGGCTACACCTTC.

The chain is built from TRBV14 and TRBJ1-5; 9 nucleotides line up with TRBD1. Germline trimming cut 1 base from V and 7 bases from J; bases unmatched to any gene: 14. CDR1 SGHDN and CDR2 FVKESK come from the germline V gene. This CDR3 spans 18 amino acids. CDR3 residues: CASSQVPGTGYFRQPQHF. The CDR3 DNA follows: TGTGCCAGCAGCCAAGTCCCCGGGACAGGGTACTTTAGGCAGCCCCAGCATTTT.

The chain has TRBV6-6 and TRBJ1-1, with D unclear. Trimming cost V 5 bases and J 0 bases, with 13 bases left between them. The CDR3 is 15 amino acids. Looked up from germline, CDR1 is MNHNY and CDR2 is SVGAGI (reference sequence). CDR3 sequence: CASSLRQGMNTEAFF. DNA for the CDR3: TGTGCCAGCAGTCTCCGACAAGGGATGAACACTGAAGCTTTCTTT.

The rearrangement joins TRBV7-9 to TRBJ2-3; TRBD2 might be the D (5 bases). Germline V gene data show CDR1 as SEHNR and CDR2 as FQNEAQ (reference sequence). The V end lost 5 bases, the J end lost 2 bases, and 8 bases lay between the germline ends. The CDR3 is 13 residues long. CDR3 nucleotides: TGTGCCAGCAGCCAGGACTTCACAGATACGCAGTATTTT. Amino acids: CASSQDFTDTQYF.

The rearrangement uses TRBV12-5 and TRBJ2-7, with D possibly matching TRBD2 (6 bases). Deletions cut 1 base from V and 0 bases from J, with 10 bases between. This CDR3 is 15 amino acids long. Germline-derived CDR1 and CDR2 are LGHNT and FRNRAP. CDR3 DNA sequence: TGTGCTAGTGGTTTGGACAGCGGGTTCTCCTACGAGCAGTACTTC. Translating gives CASGLDSGFSYEQYF.

This chain links TRBV27 with TRBJ2-7; D might be TRBD2 (6 bases). The germline V gene has CDR1 MNHEY and CDR2 SMNVEV (reference sequence). V lost 3 bases and J 3 bases, leaving 12 bases between the germline ends. The CDR3 extends over 14 amino acids. CDR3 residues: CASSFGGSGYEQYF. The CDR3 region has the DNA TGTGCCAGCAGTTTTGGAGGGAGCGGCTACGAGCAGTACTTC.

This chain uses TRBV7-9 with TRBJ1-6; D unresolved. Trimming took off 5 bases at V and 6 bases at J, with 14 bases between the two ends. CDR1 and CDR2 (germline): SEHNR, FQNEAQ (reference sequence). This CDR3 has 15 amino acids. CDR3 in amino acids: CASSGQGNLNSPLHF. The DNA of the CDR3 is TGTGCCAGCAGCGGTCAAGGCAACCTTAATTCACCCCTCCACTTT. Drawing the rest from reference TRBV7-9 and TRBJ1-6, the complete variable domain is DTGVSQNPRHKITKRGQNVTFRCDPISEHNRLYWYRQTLGQGPEFLTYFQNEAQLEKSRLLSDRFSAERPKGSFSTLEIQRTEQGDSAMYLCASSGQGNLNSPLHFGNGTRLTVT.

This sequence joins TRBV7-9 and TRBJ1-1, with D possibly matching TRBD1 (6 bases). V was clipped by 0 bases and J by 9 bases, with 11 bases between them. Germline-derived CDR1 and CDR2 are SEHNR and FQNEAQ (reference sequence). The CDR3 has 13 amino acids. As DNA, the CDR3 is TGTGCCAGCAGCTTAGCCGGGACATTCAAAGCTTTCTTT. Residues: CASSLAGTFKAFF.

This chain connects TRBV4-1 to TRBJ2-7; 10 nucleotides agree with TRBD1. CDR1 is MGHRA, CDR2 YSYEKL, per germline. The CDR3 is 17 amino acids. The trim removed 4 bases at V and 2 bases at J, leaving 11 bases unmatched. The CDR3 nucleotides read TGCGCCAGCAGCCTGGCGCCGACAGGGGGCTTCCCCTACGAGCAGTACTTC. Translation gives CASSLAPTGGFPYEQYF.

The rearrangement joins TRBV4-1 to TRBJ2-3; D uncertain. The CDR3 totals 13 residues. CDR1 is MGHRA, CDR2 YSYEKL, per germline. V lost 3 bases and J lost 2, with 6 bases in between. CDR3 protein: CASSQPNTDTQYF. CDR3 sequence (DNA): TGCGCCAGCAGCCAGCCAAACACAGATACGCAGTATTTT.

Remarks on this clone: This sample also contains other DNA sequences that code for the same CDR3. The chain links TRBV18 to TRBJ1-3; D remains ambiguous. Per germline, CDR1 KGHSH and CDR2 LQKENI. Trimming took off 3 bases at V and 0 bases at J, with 3 bases between the two ends. CDR3 length: 13 residues. The CDR3 here is CASSPVSGNTIYF. The CDR3 bases are TGTGCCAGCTCACCTGTCTCTGGAAACACCATATATTTT.

The chain carries TRBV18 and TRBJ2-7; weak D call: TRBD2 (5 bases). Germline loops: CDR1 KGHSH, CDR2 LQKENI. V was trimmed by 3 bases and J by 5 bases, leaving 11 bases between them. The length of the CDR3 is 13 residues. CDR3 loop: CASSPGGPHEQYF. Written as DNA, the CDR3 is TGTGCCAGCTCACCGGGCGGGCCCCACGAGCAGTACTTC.

The chain uses TRBV7-2 and TRBJ1-4; no clear D. The ends were cut back, 5 bases at V and 4 bases at J, with 8 bases in the middle. The CDR3 spans 13 residues. Germline V CDR1 and CDR2: SGHTA, FQGNSA. This chain's CDR3 is CASSPSGNEKLFF. In nucleotides, the CDR3 is TGTGCCAGCAGCCCAAGTGGTAATGAAAAACTGTTTTTT. The full variable domain, rest sourced from reference TRBV7-2 and TRBJ1-4, is GAGVSQSPSNKVTEKGKDVELRCDPISGHTALYWYRQSLGQGLEFLIYFQGNSAPDKSGLPSDRFSAERTGGSVSTLTIQRTQQEDSAVYLCASSPSGNEKLFFGSGTQLSVL.

CDR3 loop: CASRTRDVGEKLFF. The CDR3 region has the DNA TGTGCCAGCAGAACCCGGGACGTAGGTGAAAAACTGTTTTTT. The rearrangement links TRBV6-5 to TRBJ1-4, with D perhaps matching TRBD1 (5 bases). Trimming took 6 bases from V and 7 from J, leaving 15 bases between them. The V gene's germline CDR1 is MNHEY and CDR2 SVGAGI. The CDR3 has 14 residues.

The CDR3 region is CASRPTGLYNEQFF. For the CDR3, the DNA is TGTGCCAGCCGTCCGACAGGGCTATACAATGAGCAGTTCTTC. The V and J genes are TRBV6-5 and TRBJ2-1, with 7 bases fitting TRBD1. CDR3 length: 14 residues. Germline CDR1 reads MNHEY; CDR2 reads SVGAGI. The V gene end was trimmed by 8 bases and the J gene end by 4 bases; junction bases not matched to a gene: 8.

The chain recombines TRBV13 with TRBJ2-7, with TRBD2 matching over 12 bases. This CDR3 contains 14 residues. V lost 5 bases, J lost 4 bases, and 3 bases stayed unmatched. Germline V gives CDR1 PRHDT, CDR2 FYEKMQ (reference sequence). This CDR3 reads CASSVLAGGYEQYF. The CDR3 coding sequence is TGTGCCAGCAGCGTACTAGCGGGGGGTTACGAGCAGTACTTC.

The rearrangement joins TRBV15 to TRBJ2-1; 11 bases are shared with TRBD2. Germline loops: CDR1 LNHNV, CDR2 YYDKDF (reference sequence). This CDR3 region has 16 residues. V was clipped by 10 bases and J by 5 bases; unmatched bases: 13. CDR3 coding DNA: TGTGCCAGTCGGGGGTCGGGACTAGCGGAAAACAATGAGCAGTTCTTC. Protein product: CASRGSGLAENNEQFF. The full variable domain, completed using reference TRBV15 and TRBJ2-1, is DAMVIQNPRYQVTQFGKPVTLSCSQTLNHNVMYWYQQKSSQAPKLLFHYYDKDFNNEADTPDNFQSRRPNTSFCFLDIRSPGLGDTAMYLCASRGSGLAENNEQFFGPGTRLTVL.

The rearrangement joins TRBV18 to TRBJ1-1, with D uncertain. The CDR3 runs 13 residues. The germline gives CDR1 KGHSH, CDR2 LQKENI. V lost 3 bases and J lost 1, with 6 bases in between. The CDR3 DNA is TGTGCCAGCTCACCGGAGGCGAACACTGAAGCTTTCTTT. It encodes CASSPEANTEAFF.

The table lists this clone with a count of one. The rearrangement joins TRBV19 to TRBJ2-5, with a tentative D call TRBD1 (6 bases). Germline CDR1 reads LNHDA; CDR2 reads SQIVND (reference sequence). This CDR3 is built from 14 residues. The V end was cut by 4 bases, the J end by 2 bases, with 11 bases between. CDR3 nucleotide sequence: TGTGCCAGTAGTAACAGGGTTGGGCAAGAGACCCAGTACTTC. As protein: CASSNRVGQETQYF.

This clone was picked up a small number of times. The chain combines TRBV11-2 with TRBJ1-2; D is unclear. The CDR3 totals 12 residues. Germline V gene lookup returns CDR1 SGHAT and CDR2 FQNNGV. The germline V and J ends were trimmed by 4 bases and 4 bases, with 7 bases remaining between them. CDR3: CASSWVGYGYTF. For the CDR3, the DNA is TGTGCCAGCAGCTGGGTGGGCTATGGCTACACCTTC.

The chain couples TRBV5-1 to TRBJ1-6, with D perhaps TRBD1 (5 bases). The V end was cut by 4 bases, the J end by 5 bases, with 13 bases between. The CDR3 has 15 residues. Germline CDR1 is SGHRS and CDR2 is YFSETQ. The DNA of the CDR3 is TGCGCCAGCAGCGCGTCAGGGATGGATAATTCACCCCTCCACTTT. Encoded protein: CASSASGMDNSPLHF.

The V gene is TRBV29-1, the J gene TRBJ1-1, with D perhaps matching TRBD1 (6 bases). The CDR3 totals 10 residues. CDR1 is SQVTM, CDR2 ANQGSEA, per germline. With 6 bases removed from V and 6 bases from J, the gap between germline ends came to 8 bases. The CDR3 is CSVRQAEAFF. CDR3 coding DNA: TGCAGCGTCCGACAGGCTGAAGCTTTCTTT.

The chain links TRBV7-8 to TRBJ2-3; D may be TRBD1 (6 bases). The CDR3 contains 14 residues. V lost 5 bases and J 3 bases, leaving 12 bases between the germline ends. Germline CDR1 and CDR2: SGHVS and FQNEAQ. CDR3 bases: TGTGCCAGCAGCCGACAGGAGAAGACAGATACGCAGTATTTT. Its protein product is CASSRQEKTDTQYF.